The sequence of this T cell receptor beta chain was determined in a study of blood T cells in healthy people across ages. Each donor was a healthy Caucasian individual from Russia, aged roughly 6 to 90. The draw of peripheral blood yielded around 9.6 milliliters from each donor. Together with a sample-barcoded 5' primer, a J-beta primer mix was included in a second PCR lasting about 6 to 12 cycles. All samples yielded 2.5 million or more CDR3-containing paired-end reads. TCRdb recomputed calls from the 5' RACE reads with MiXCR, one row per CDR3 protein. The sample has around 1,000,000 distinct CDR3 sequences, 20% to 25% seen once. Germline assignment: CDR1 SGHDN and CDR2 FVKESK. There are 13 residues in the CDR3. In addition, the sample was reused for a study of T cells of mothers and their children. That work contributes: Mothers yielded over 8 million CDR3 reads, children 2.5 million to 3 million each.

The chain employs TRBV14 and TRBJ2-5; D tentatively reads TRBD1 or TRBD2 (6 bases each). The J call may be incorrect, as the DNA end agrees better with TRBJ2-1. Material for sequencing was blood. The TCR sequence derives from a girl aged 2-9 years in good health. CDR3 nucleotides: TGTGCCAGCAGCCCAGGAGGGGGTATTGAGCAGTTCTTC. It specifies CASSPGGGIEQFF.